This T cell receptor beta chain is from a study of CD8 T cells in Susac syndrome. Random hexamers served to reverse transcribe roughly 0.45 to 1 ug RNA. One entry per CDR3 protein, called by TCRdb with MiXCR from the immunoSEQ multiplex PCR reads. This table holds more than 70,000 distinct CDR3 sequences, just under 95% found once. This CDR3 has 15 amino acids. Trimming shortened V by 5 bases and J by 4 bases, and 17 bases separated the two germline ends. Germline V gene data show CDR1 as LNHNV and CDR2 as YYDKDF (reference sequence). V gene TRBV15 combines with J gene TRBJ1-2; tentatively, D is TRBD1 (5 bases). This TCR derives from a human donor in good health. The sequenced sample consisted of CD8+ T cells from PBMCs. This chain's CDR3 is CATSFRDGYFYGYTF. CDR3 bases: TGTGCCACCAGCTTCCGGGACGGTTATTTCTATGGCTACACCTTC.